The rows below give T cell receptor beta chains drawn from one sample of a study of T cell repertoires in cytomegalovirus infection. MiXCR, applied by TCRdb to the reads, yields one record per CDR3 protein. The sample shows under 300,000 distinct CDR3 sequences, more than 15% of them seen only once. The specimen was CD8+ T cells from PBMCs. These receptors were taken from a human donor in good health (CMV status not recorded). Some clones in this sample may be carry-over from other donors' samples. CDR3s include the opening cysteine and the closing phenylalanine or tryptophan. The D gene is left open where the match is weak. Where a row states a size, it is once, few, many or the class of an expanded clone; other rows omit it.

NA,NA,TRBV12-3/TRBV12-4,TRBJ1-3,TGTGCCAGCAAACCCCCCGGGGCGCAGGGAAACACCATATATTTT,CASKPPGAQGNTIYF
NA,NA,TRBV15,TRBJ2-3,TGTGCCACCAGCAGGGGGGTCACTCTTCTCGCAGATACGCAGTATTTT,CATSRGVTLLADTQYF
NA,NA,TRBV20-1,TRBJ2-1,TGCAGTGCTGCCGCGCCCCTGCAGGGGGGTTCCCGTAATGAGCAGTTCTTC,CSAAAPLQGGSRNEQFF
TRBD2,few,TRBV5-6,TRBJ2-1,TGTGCCAGCAGCGCGGGACTACCGGGGCAGTTCTTC,CASSAGLPGQFF
TRBD1,NA,TRBV7-9,TRBJ2-5,TGTGCCAGCAGCCCGCCCGGACAGGGACAAGAGACCCAGTACTTC,CASSPPGQGQETQYF
NA,few,TRBV14,TRBJ2-7,TGTGCCAGCAGCCAAGTTGGGCCCTTCTACGAGCAGTACTTC,CASSQVGPFYEQYF
TRBD1,NA,TRBV14,TRBJ2-1,TGTGCCAGCAGCCAAGTACCAGGGGGCCCGTCGGGCGAGCAGTTCTTC,CASSQVPGGPSGEQFF
NA,few,TRBV6-5,TRBJ2-4,TGTGCCAGCAGTCCAGGAGGGGGCAAAAACATTCAGTACTTC,CASSPGGGKNIQYF
TRBD1,NA,TRBV6-2/TRBV6-3,TRBJ2-1,TGTGCCACCGGGGACAGGGAGCAGTTCTTC,CATGDREQFF
TRBD1,few,TRBV28,TRBJ2-3,TGTGCCAGCAGTTTAGTGGGACAGGGCCACACAGATACGCAGTATTTT,CASSLVGQGHTDTQYF
NA,many,TRBV7-8,TRBJ2-1,TGTGCCAGCAGCTTAGAAGGGGGTGAGCAGTTCTTC,CASSLEGGEQFF
TRBD1,few,TRBV7-9,TRBJ1-1,TGTGCCAGCAGCTCAGGGGACAGGGGCGTCCCTGAAGCTTTCTTT,CASSSGDRGVPEAFF
TRBD2,few,TRBV20-1,TRBJ2-7,TGCAGTGCGAATCTACTAGCGGGGGTATCCTACGAGCAGTACTTC,CSANLLAGVSYEQYF
NA,many,TRBV7-9,TRBJ2-7,TGTGCCAGCAGCGACGGACCCGGACGAGAGCAGTACTTC,CASSDGPGREQYF
NA,NA,TRBV12-3/TRBV12-4,TRBJ2-7,TGTGCCAGCACCCTAGGGGCGGGCCCTGACGCCTACGAGCAGTACTTC,CASTLGAGPDAYEQYF
NA,many,TRBV28,TRBJ1-5,TGTGCCAGCAGTTCCGAGACGGAGAATAGCAATCAGCCCCAGCATTTT,CASSSETENSNQPQHF
NA,few,TRBV5-1,TRBJ2-4,TGCGCCAGCAGCTTCAGTAGCGGTTCGGCCAAAAACATTCAGTACTTC,CASSFSSGSAKNIQYF
TRBD1,NA,TRBV7-9,TRBJ2-7,TGTGCCAGCAGCCCCAGACAGGGGGTAATCTACGAGCAGTACTTC,CASSPRQGVIYEQYF
TRBD1,NA,TRBV23-1,TRBJ1-5,TGCGCCAGCAGTCAATCCCCGGAGGGGGCGAGTCAGCCCCAGCATTTT,CASSQSPEGASQPQHF
TRBD2,many,TRBV7-8,TRBJ2-1,TGTGCCAGCAGCTTAGCGGGACTAGTAAATGAGCAGTTCTTC,CASSLAGLVNEQFF
TRBD1,many,TRBV7-8,TRBJ2-7,TGTGCCAGCAGCTTAGCCGGGACAGGGGACTACGAGCAGTACTTC,CASSLAGTGDYEQYF
NA,many,TRBV7-2,TRBJ1-6,TGTGCCAGCAGCTTAGTATGGCAGGCGGTTCGGGGGAATTCACCCCTCCACTTT,CASSLVWQAVRGNSPLHF
NA,few,TRBV11-2,TRBJ2-7,TGTGCCAGCAGCATTGGACAGTTTGGGTACGAGCAGTACTTC,CASSIGQFGYEQYF
NA,NA,TRBV4-1,TRBJ2-2,TGCGCCAGCAGCCAAGATCCGCGGGGGCACCTATACACCGGGGAGCTGTTTTTT,CASSQDPRGHLYTGELFF
NA,NA,TRBV2,TRBJ2-3,TGTGCCAGCGGGGGCAGGCGGGGTAGCACAGATACGCAGTATTTT,CASGGRRGSTDTQYF
NA,few,TRBV20-1,TRBJ1-6,TGCAGTGCTAGATCCGGTGGGGTTGACTATAATTCACCCCTCCACTTT,CSARSGGVDYNSPLHF
NA,NA,TRBV7-9,TRBJ2-3,TGTGCCAGCAGCCCTGGGACGCAATTGCAGTATTTT,CASSPGTQLQYF
NA,NA,TRBV12-3/TRBV12-4,TRBJ2-7,TGTGCCAGCACCCTCGACAGCCACTACGAGCAGTACTTC,CASTLDSHYEQYF
NA,many,TRBV12-5,TRBJ1-1,TGTGCTAGTGGGACAGACACTGAAGCTTTCTTT,CASGTDTEAFF
TRBD1,NA,TRBV9,TRBJ2-2,TGTGCCAGCAGCGCCCACAGGGGGCTGGATACCGGGGAGCTGTTTTTT,CASSAHRGLDTGELFF
TRBD1,few,TRBV15,TRBJ1-2,TGTGCCACCAGCAGAGATCTTGCAGGGGGCTCTGGCTACACCTTC,CATSRDLAGGSGYTF
NA,NA,TRBV14,TRBJ2-2,TGTGCCAGCAGCCAGTCCAGGAACACCGGGGAGCTGTTTTTT,CASSQSRNTGELFF
NA,few,TRBV29-1,TRBJ2-2,TGCAGCGTTATGACCGGGGAGCTGTTTTTT,CSVMTGELFF
NA,NA,TRBV11-3,TRBJ2-7,TGTGCCAGCAGCTTAGCCGGGACACCCATGTACGAGCAGTACTTC,CASSLAGTPMYEQYF
TRBD2,few,TRBV2,TRBJ2-1,TGTGCCAGCAGTCCCAACCCGGGACTAGCGGGGAGGACCTACAATGAGCAGTTCTTC,CASSPNPGLAGRTYNEQFF
NA,many,TRBV7-6,TRBJ1-4,TGTGCCAGCAGCATAAACACGGCAACTAATGAAAAACTGTTTTTT,CASSINTATNEKLFF
TRBD1,many,TRBV11-2,TRBJ1-1,TGTGCCAGCAGGACTCGGACAGGCCTGAACACTGAAGCTTTCTTT,CASRTRTGLNTEAFF
TRBD2,many,TRBV7-2,TRBJ2-7,TGTGCCAGCAGCCGGGCGCGGGGGGTCTCCTACGAGCAGTACTTC,CASSRARGVSYEQYF
NA,few,TRBV15,TRBJ1-5,TGTGCCACCAGCATGGGACGGAAAGCCTTTAGCAATCAGCCCCAGCATTTT,CATSMGRKAFSNQPQHF
NA,many,TRBV4-3,TRBJ2-1,TGCGCCAGCAGCCAAGACGAGTTCCCCTACAATGAGCAGTTCTTC,CASSQDEFPYNEQFF
NA,many,TRBV7-2,TRBJ2-2,TGTGCCAGCAGCTCCGGGGGGCCGAGCACCGGGGAGCTGTTTTTT,CASSSGGPSTGELFF